This section outlines one T cell receptor (beta chain) sequence together with its context. These data originate in a study of blood T cell repertoires in COVID-19. Study in general: The study drew acute and convalescent COVID-19 samples from the United States, Italy and Spain. PBMCs, B-cell-depleted T cells, or T cells were the source of the cDNA or gDNA that made up the material.

The CDR3 has 19 residues. Trimming cost V 0 bases and J 4 bases; bases outside gene matches: 15. CDR1 and CDR2 (germline): LNHNV, YYDKDF (reference sequence). In the original workflow: Quantification of nucleated cells was approximated via reference gene primer amplification. Using immunoSEQ multiplex PCR, the repertoire was profiled, and TCRdb retains in-frame clones only, with some absent. V and J calls and clone size are copied from that table; D and trimming were computed from the DNA. The profile shows approximately 160,000 clones, roughly nine tenths of them singletons. The receptor was derived from a man in his forties or fifties with acute or convalescent COVID-19. The chain uses TRBV15 and TRBJ2-7; 10 bases fit TRBD2. The sequencing input was peripheral blood. CDR3 region: CATSRDLAGVLAGRYEQYF. Here the CDR3 DNA reads TGTGCCACCAGCAGAGATTTGGCGGGGGTACTAGCGGGAAGATACGAGCAGTACTTC. The full variable domain, rest sourced from reference TRBV15 and TRBJ2-7, is DAMVIQNPRYQVTQFGKPVTLSCSQTLNHNVMYWYQQKSSQAPKLLFHYYDKDFNNEADTPDNFQSRRPNTSFCFLDIRSPGLGDTAMYLCATSRDLAGVLAGRYEQYFGPGTRLTVT.